Sequencing of this T cell receptor beta chain was carried out in a study of blood T cell repertoires in COVID-19. Study details: Material from acute and convalescent COVID-19 was sourced from the United States, Italy and Spain.

This CDR3 is built from 15 residues. From germline, CDR1 is SGHTA and CDR2 FQGNSA. The V gene lost 5 bases and the J gene lost 0 bases, with 11 bases spanning the gap. Original analysis: Researchers report that nucleated cell counts were estimated from reference gene primer amplification. Using immunoSEQ multiplex PCR, the repertoire was profiled, and TCRdb retains in-frame clones only, with some absent. V and J calls and clone size are given by that table; D and trimming were obtained from the DNA. There are tens of thousands of clones in the sample; approximately 77% occur only once, and approximately 2.5% lies in the top ten.

The origin of this receptor is a man aged 70-80 years with COVID-19, enrolled during active disease. The sample was peripheral blood. This sequence joins TRBV7-2 and TRBJ2-1, with D possibly being TRBD1 (6 bases). CDR3 DNA: TGTGCCAGCAGCCGGCAGGGGAGCTCCTACAATGAGCAGTTCTTC. As protein: CASSRQGSSYNEQFF.